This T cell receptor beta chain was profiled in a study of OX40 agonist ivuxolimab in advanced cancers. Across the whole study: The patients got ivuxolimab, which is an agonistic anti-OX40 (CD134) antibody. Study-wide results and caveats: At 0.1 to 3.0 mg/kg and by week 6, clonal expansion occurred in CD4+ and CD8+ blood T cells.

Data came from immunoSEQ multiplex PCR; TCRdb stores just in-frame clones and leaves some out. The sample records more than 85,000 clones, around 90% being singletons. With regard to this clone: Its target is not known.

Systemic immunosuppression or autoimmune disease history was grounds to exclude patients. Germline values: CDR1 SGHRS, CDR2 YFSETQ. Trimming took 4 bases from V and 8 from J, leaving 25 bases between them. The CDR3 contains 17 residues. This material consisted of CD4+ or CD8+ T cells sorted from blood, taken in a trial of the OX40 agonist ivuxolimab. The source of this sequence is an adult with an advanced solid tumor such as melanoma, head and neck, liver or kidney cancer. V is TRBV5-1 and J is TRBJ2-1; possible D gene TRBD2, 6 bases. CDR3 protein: CASSRDFRVSEGDEQFF. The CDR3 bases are TGCGCCAGCAGCAGGGACTTCCGCGTTAGTGAAGGCGATGAGCAGTTCTTC.